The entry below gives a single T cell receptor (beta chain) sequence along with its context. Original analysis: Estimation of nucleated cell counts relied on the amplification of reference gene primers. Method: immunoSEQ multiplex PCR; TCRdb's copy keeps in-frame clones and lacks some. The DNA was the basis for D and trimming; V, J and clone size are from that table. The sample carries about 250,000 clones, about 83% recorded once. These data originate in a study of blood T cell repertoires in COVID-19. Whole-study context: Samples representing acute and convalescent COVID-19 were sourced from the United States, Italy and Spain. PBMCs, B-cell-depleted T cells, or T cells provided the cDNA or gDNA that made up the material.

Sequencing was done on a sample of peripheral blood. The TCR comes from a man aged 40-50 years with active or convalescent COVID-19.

In nucleotides, the CDR3 is TGTGCCAGCAGCCAAGTGCGGGGTGGTGGAAACACCATATATTTT. It specifies CASSQVRGGGNTIYF. This chain links TRBV14 with TRBJ1-3, with unresolved D. The germline gives CDR1 SGHDN, CDR2 FVKESK. V was trimmed by 1 base and J by 3 bases, leaving 10 bases between them. The CDR3 length is 15 residues.